This T cell receptor beta chain was documented in a study of cytomegalovirus exposure and HLA in healthy donors. Study overall: Assignment to the Caucasian-associated ancestry cluster applied to less than 85% of the approximately 420 genotyped donors.

In the PCR, 60 Vbeta and 13 Jbeta primers were used. The data were produced by immunoSEQ multiplex PCR, yet TCRdb's version contains in-frame clones alone and is incomplete. The sample lists about 190,000 clones; approximately 88% were seen once. This CDR3 has 18 amino acids. Germline lookup yields CDR1 MGHDK and CDR2 SYGVNS. Trimming cost V 2 bases and J 7 bases, with 26 bases left between them. Findings and limits, study-wide: In a later analysis, a missense DCLRE1C variant was linked to TCR beta V- and J-gene trimming.

Notes on this clone: What it binds is unknown.

Specimen: PBMCs. The chain is built from TRBV25-1 and TRBJ1-2, with a possible D match to TRBD1 (6 bases). The sequence came from a boy aged 2 to 9 in good health and CMV-seronegative. The CDR3 is CASSEQGNPLNYRGGYTF. The CDR3 DNA reads as TGTGCCAGCAGTGAACAGGGGAATCCCCTAAACTACAGAGGTGGCTACACCTTC.